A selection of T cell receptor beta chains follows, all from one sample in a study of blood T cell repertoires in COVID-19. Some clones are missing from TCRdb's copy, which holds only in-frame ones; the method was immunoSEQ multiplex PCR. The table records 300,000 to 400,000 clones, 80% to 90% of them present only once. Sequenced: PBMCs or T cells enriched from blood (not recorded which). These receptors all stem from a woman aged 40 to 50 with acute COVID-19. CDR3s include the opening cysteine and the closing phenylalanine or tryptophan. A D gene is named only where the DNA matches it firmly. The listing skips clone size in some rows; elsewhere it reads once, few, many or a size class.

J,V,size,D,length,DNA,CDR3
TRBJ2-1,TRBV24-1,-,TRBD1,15,TGTGCCACCAGTGAGGAACAGGGGGCGAACAATGAGCAGTTCTTC,CATSEEQGANNEQFF
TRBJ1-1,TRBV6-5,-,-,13,TGTGCCAGCATTGGGGGGATGAACACTGAAGCTTTCTTT,CASIGGMNTEAFF
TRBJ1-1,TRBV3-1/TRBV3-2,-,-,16,TGTGCCAGCAGCCAAGATGGGGGCATTAGGAACACTGAAGCTTTCTTT,CASSQDGGIRNTEAFF
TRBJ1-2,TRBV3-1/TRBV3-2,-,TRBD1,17,TGTGCCAGCAGCCAAGATATAGGGGGCGCTTTTAGTGATGGCTACACCTTC,CASSQDIGGAFSDGYTF
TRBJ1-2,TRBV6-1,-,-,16,TGTGCCAGCAGTGAAGAGCAGCCCGGGGGTGACTATGGCTACACCTTC,CASSEEQPGGDYGYTF
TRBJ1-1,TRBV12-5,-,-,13,TGTGCTAGTGGTTTATCAGGGGCGTCTGAAGCTTTCTTT,CASGLSGASEAFF
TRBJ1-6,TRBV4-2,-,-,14,TGTGCCAGCAGCCAACCCATGAACGGTTCACCCCTCCACTTT,CASSQPMNGSPLHF
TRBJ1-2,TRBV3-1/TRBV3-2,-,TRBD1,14,TGTGCCAGCAGCCGGGACAGCTCTACGTGGGGCTACACCTTC,CASSRDSSTWGYTF
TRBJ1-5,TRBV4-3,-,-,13,TGCGCCAGCAGCCAAGATTACCGAGAGCCCCAGCATTTT,CASSQDYREPQHF
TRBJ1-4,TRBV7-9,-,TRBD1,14,TGTGCCAGCAGCTTGGACAGGGGACGTGAAAAACTGTTTTTT,CASSLDRGREKLFF
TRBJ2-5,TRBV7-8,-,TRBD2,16,TGTGCCAGCAGCCTGATGCGCGGGGGGGTACAAGAGACCCAGTACTTC,CASSLMRGGVQETQYF
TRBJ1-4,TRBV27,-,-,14,TGTGCCAGCGGCGGGGGGGGGAGAAATGAAAAACTGTTTTTT,CASGGGGRNEKLFF
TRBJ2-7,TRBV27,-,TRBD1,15,TGTGCCAGCAGACCCCGGGACAGGGGGTCCTACGAGCAGTACTTC,CASRPRDRGSYEQYF
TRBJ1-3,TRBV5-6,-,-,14,TGTGCCAGCAGCTTACTACCTTCAGGAAACACCATATATTTT,CASSLLPSGNTIYF
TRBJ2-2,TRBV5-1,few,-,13,TGCGCCAGCAGCTTGGGGCCAGCCGGGGAGCTGTTTTTT,CASSLGPAGELFF
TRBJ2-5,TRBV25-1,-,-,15,TGTGCCAGCAGTGACCCGACAGAGTACCAAGAGACCCAGTACTTC,CASSDPTEYQETQYF
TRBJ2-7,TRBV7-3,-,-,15,TGTGCCAGCAGCAGAGGAGCGGGTTTCTCCTACGAGCAGTACTTC,CASSRGAGFSYEQYF
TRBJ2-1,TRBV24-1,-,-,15,TGTGCCACCCAAGATACTAGGTTGGGCGTTAATGAGCAGTTCTTC,CATQDTRLGVNEQFF
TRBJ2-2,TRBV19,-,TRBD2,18,TGTGCCAGTAGTATCCTTGCGAAACTAGCGGGTGCACCCAAGGAGCTGTTTTTT,CASSILAKLAGAPKELFF
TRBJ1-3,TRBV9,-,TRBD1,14,TGTGCCAGCAGCGCAGGACAGGCGGGAAACACCATATATTTT,CASSAGQAGNTIYF
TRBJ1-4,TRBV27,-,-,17,TGTGCCAGCAGTCCGACAGGAACACCCGCAACTAATGAAAAACTGTTTTTT,CASSPTGTPATNEKLFF
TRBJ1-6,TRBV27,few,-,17,TGTGCCAGCAGTTCAACCGTGTGGAGCTCCTATAATTCACCCCTCCACTTT,CASSSTVWSSYNSPLHF
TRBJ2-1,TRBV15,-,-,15,TGTGCCACCAGCAGAGACGGCGGGCAGGTCTATGAGCAGTTCTTC,CATSRDGGQVYEQFF
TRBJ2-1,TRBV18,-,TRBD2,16,TGTGCCAGCTCACCACGCACTAGCGGGGGCTACAATGAGCAGTTCTTC,CASSPRTSGGYNEQFF
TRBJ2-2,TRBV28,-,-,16,TGTGCCAGCAGGGAAGATTACATGGCGGACACCGGGGAGCTGTTTTTT,CASREDYMADTGELFF
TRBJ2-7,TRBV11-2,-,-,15,TGTGCCAGCAGCTTAAGTCAACTAGCCTCCTACGAGCAGTACTTC,CASSLSQLASYEQYF
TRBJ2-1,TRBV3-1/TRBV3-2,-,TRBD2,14,TGTGCCAGCAGCCAAGATGGCGGGGGTGGTGAGCAGTTCTTC,CASSQDGGGGEQFF
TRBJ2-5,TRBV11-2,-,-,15,TGTGCCAGCAGCCTCTCCCCGGGGGTGGAAGAGACCCAGTACTTC,CASSLSPGVEETQYF
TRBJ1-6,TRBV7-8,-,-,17,TGTGCCAGCAGCCGCGGGTTACATCCCTCCTATAATTCACCCCTCCACTTT,CASSRGLHPSYNSPLHF
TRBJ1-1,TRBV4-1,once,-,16,TGCGCCAGCAGCCCTGGCGAATCGGGGGGTTTAACTGAAGCTTTCTTT,CASSPGESGGLTEAFF
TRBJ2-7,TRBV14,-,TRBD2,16,TGTGCCAGCAGCCAAGATCAGGGATTGGGGGGGTACGAGCAGTACTTC,CASSQDQGLGGYEQYF
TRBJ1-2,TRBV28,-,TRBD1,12,TGTGCCAGCAGTTTATTATCAGGGGGGAACACCTTC,CASSLLSGGNTF
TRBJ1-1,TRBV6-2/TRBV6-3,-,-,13,TGTGCCAGCAGTTACGGCAGGGACACTGAAGCTTTCTTT,CASSYGRDTEAFF
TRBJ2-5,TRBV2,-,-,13,TGTGCCAGCAGCATACAGGGTTGGGAGACCCAGTACTTC,CASSIQGWETQYF
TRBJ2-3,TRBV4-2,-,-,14,TGTGCCAGCAGCCAAGGACTAGTCACAGATACGCAGTATTTT,CASSQGLVTDTQYF
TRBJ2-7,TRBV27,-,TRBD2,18,TGTGCCAGCAGTTCCTCCGGACTAGCGGGGCCCACCTCGAGGGAGCAGTACTTC,CASSSSGLAGPTSREQYF
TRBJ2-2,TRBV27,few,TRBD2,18,TGTGCCAGCAGTTTATACGCCTCTAGCGGATCGAACACCGGGGAGCTGTTTTTT,CASSLYASSGSNTGELFF
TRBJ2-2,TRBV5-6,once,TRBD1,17,TGTGCCAGCAGCTTGGCCCCCAGGACAGGAGCTACCGGGGAGCTGTTTTTT,CASSLAPRTGATGELFF
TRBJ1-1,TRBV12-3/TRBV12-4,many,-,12,TGTGCCAGCAGTCCAACGCTAGCTGAAGCTTTCTTT,CASSPTLAEAFF
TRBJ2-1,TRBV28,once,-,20,TGTGCCAGCAGTTTACCTACCCTAGCGTCGGGAGAGGGTATCTACAATGAGCAGTTCTTC,CASSLPTLASGEGIYNEQFF
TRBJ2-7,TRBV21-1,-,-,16,TGTGCCAGCAGTAGCGACCGGGGAGACAGGACCTACGAGCAGTACTTC,CASSSDRGDRTYEQYF
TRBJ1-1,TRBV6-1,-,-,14,TGTGCCAGCAGTGAACAGGTCAGGAACACTGAAGCTTTCTTT,CASSEQVRNTEAFF
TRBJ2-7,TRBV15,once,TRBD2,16,TGTGCCACCAGCAGAGAAGCTACTAGCGGGGCCTACGAGCAGTACTTC,CATSREATSGAYEQYF
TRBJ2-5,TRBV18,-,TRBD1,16,TGTGCCAGCTCACTCCTGGGACAGGGCTTTGGCGAGACCCAGTACTTC,CASSLLGQGFGETQYF
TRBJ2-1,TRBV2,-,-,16,TGTGCCAGCAGTGAAAAGAGGCCACGATACCCCAATGAGCAGTTCTTC,CASSEKRPRYPNEQFF
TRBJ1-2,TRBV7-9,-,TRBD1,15,TGTGCCAGCAGCCCACGACAGGGCAGAAACTATGGCTACACCTTC,CASSPRQGRNYGYTF
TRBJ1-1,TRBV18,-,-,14,TGTGCCAGCTCACTCCGGGGGGTGTCAATTGAAGCTTTCTTT,CASSLRGVSIEAFF
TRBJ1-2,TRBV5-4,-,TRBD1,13,TGTGCCAGCAGCTTCGACAGGGACTATGGCTACACCTTC,CASSFDRDYGYTF
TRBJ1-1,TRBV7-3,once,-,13,TGTGCCAGCAGCTCTTACAGGAACACTGAAGCTTTCTTT,CASSSYRNTEAFF
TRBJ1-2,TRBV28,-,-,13,TGTGCCAGCAGTTTGCGAGGGAACTATGGCTACACCTTC,CASSLRGNYGYTF
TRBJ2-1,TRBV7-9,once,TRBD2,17,TGTGCCAGCAGCTCCCCCCGGAGGTTAGCGGGAGGGGGTGAGCAGTTCTTC,CASSSPRRLAGGGEQFF
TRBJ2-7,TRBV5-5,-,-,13,TGTGCCAGCAGCCCCGGACAGTTCTACGAGCAGTACTTC,CASSPGQFYEQYF
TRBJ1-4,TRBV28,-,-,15,TGTGCCAGCAGTTTATCTACACGGGGGAATGAAAAACTGTTTTTT,CASSLSTRGNEKLFF
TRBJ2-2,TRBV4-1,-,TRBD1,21,TGCGCCAGCAGCCAAGATCCCAAGTTCACGGACAGGGTTTTGGACACCGGGGAGCTGTTTTTT,CASSQDPKFTDRVLDTGELFF
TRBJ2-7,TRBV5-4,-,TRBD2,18,TGTGCCAGCAGCCCGGGGACTAGCGGGGGCTTAAGCTCCTACGAGCAGTACTTC,CASSPGTSGGLSSYEQYF